Below, one T cell receptor (beta chain) is given with its context. Its antigen is not identified. The record originates from a study of tumor-infiltrating lymphocytes in primary liver carcinoma. Study-level points and caveats: Lower overlap was observed for tumor-adjacent and tumor-blood pairs relative to tumor region pairs.

Germline V lookup: CDR1 SNHLY, CDR2 FYNNEI. The CDR3 is 16 residues long. The V gene end was trimmed by 2 bases and the J gene end by 6 bases; junction bases not matched to a gene: 8. From about 0.5 ug of total RNA, TCR beta-specific cDNA was reverse-transcribed using a constant-region primer. Employing slightly modified ARM-PCR, three nested multiplex PCR rounds were run, and these gave rise to the TCR beta libraries. The first two PCR rounds used TRBV1-TRBV30 forward primers with a C-beta reverse primer, 9 to 10 cycles each. TCRdb used MiXCR to reprocess the multiplex PCR reads, holding one entry per CDR3 protein. Of 300,000 to 350,000 distinct CDR3 sequences in the sample, nearly 60% were seen once. Germline DNA was also extracted, while the blood RNA originated from unsorted whole blood.

Sample: peripheral blood. V and J are TRBV2 and TRBJ2-3; 10 nucleotides match TRBD2. The clonotype originates from a woman aged 25 to 39 with primary liver carcinoma and hepatitis B virus infection. The CDR3 here is CASSELGLANTDTQYF. The CDR3 region has the DNA TGTGCCAGCAGTGAACTGGGACTAGCGAACACGGATACGCAGTATTTT.